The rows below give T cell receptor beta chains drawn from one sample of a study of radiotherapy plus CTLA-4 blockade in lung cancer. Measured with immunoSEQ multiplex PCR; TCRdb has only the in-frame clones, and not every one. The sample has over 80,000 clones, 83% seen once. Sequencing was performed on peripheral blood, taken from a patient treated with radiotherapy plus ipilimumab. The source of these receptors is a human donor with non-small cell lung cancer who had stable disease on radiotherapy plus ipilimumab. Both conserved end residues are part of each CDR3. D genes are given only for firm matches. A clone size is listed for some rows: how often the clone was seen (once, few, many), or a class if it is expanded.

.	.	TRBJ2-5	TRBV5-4	CASSRKSGTAKETQYF	TGTGCCAGCAGCAGAAAGTCCGGGACGGCTAAAGAGACCCAGTACTTC
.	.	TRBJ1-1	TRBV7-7	CASSPKGGTEAFF	TGTGCCAGCAGCCCCAAGGGGGGCACTGAAGCTTTCTTT
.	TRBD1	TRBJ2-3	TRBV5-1	CASKLNRGWTDTQYF	TGCGCCAGCAAATTAAACAGGGGTTGGACAGATACGCAGTATTTT
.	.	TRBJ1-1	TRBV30	CAWSEYVRTEAFF	TGTGCCTGGAGTGAGTATGTGCGGACTGAAGCTTTCTTT
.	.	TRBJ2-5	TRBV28	CASSSRGFRETQYF	TGTGCCAGCAGTTCAAGGGGTTTTAGAGAGACCCAGTACTTC
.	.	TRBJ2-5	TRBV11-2	CASGGTLQETQYF	TGTGCCAGCGGCGGGACCCTACAAGAGACCCAGTACTTC
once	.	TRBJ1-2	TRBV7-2	CASTPIQGLYGYTF	TGTGCCAGCACCCCTATCCAGGGCCTTTACGGCTACACCTTC
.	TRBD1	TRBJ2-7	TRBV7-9	CASSYPIGTGGYYEQYF	TGTGCCAGCAGCTATCCCATCGGGACAGGGGGTTACTACGAGCAGTACTTC
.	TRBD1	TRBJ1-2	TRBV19	CASTGEDRGHLIYGYTF	TGTGCCAGTACCGGAGAGGACAGGGGGCACCTTATCTATGGCTACACCTTC
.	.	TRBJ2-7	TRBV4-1	CASSQVSQRSDEQYF	TGCGCCAGCAGCCAAGTAAGCCAACGTAGCGACGAGCAGTACTTC
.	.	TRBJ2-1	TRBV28	CASIRGGGHEQFF	TGTGCCAGCATACGGGGCGGTGGGCATGAGCAGTTCTTC
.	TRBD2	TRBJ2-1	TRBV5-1	CASSSSGSTYNEQFF	TGCGCCAGCAGTAGTAGCGGGAGCACCTACAATGAGCAGTTCTTC
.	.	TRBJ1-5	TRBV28	CASSPVWGNQPQHF	TGTGCCAGCAGTCCGGTCTGGGGCAATCAGCCCCAGCATTTT
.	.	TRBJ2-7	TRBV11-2	CASSPTRGNSYEQYF	TGTGCCAGCAGCCCCACACGGGGGAACTCCTACGAGCAGTACTTC